The following is a T cell receptor beta chain sequence with its context. The antigen is unknown. A read error is possible here, since a much larger clone lies one base away. Distinct nucleotide sequences in the sample also encode this CDR3. Donation came from healthy HIV-negative adults that had no recent acute infections or vaccinations. The sample is drawn from a study of shared clonotypes between healthy human individuals. The table came from immunoSEQ multiplex PCR; TCRdb's copy has only in-frame clones and leaves some out. Among about 640,000 clones listed, about two thirds were seen once. The CDR3 length is 11 residues. Trimming removed 3 bases at V and 4 bases at J, with 4 bases between. From germline, CDR1 is MNHNS and CDR2 SASEGT. Notes on the study in general: Relative to their counterparts shared across all four donors, non-shared clonotypes exhibited diminished generation probabilities.

Material: memory CD4+ T cells sorted from blood. Specified subset: CD45RA-negative fraction. This chain uses TRBV6-1 with TRBJ2-7; D not resolved. This TCR derives from a woman aged 25-40 years in good health. The CDR3 DNA reads TGTGCCAGCAGTGAGGGGTACGAGCAGTACTTC. Translation: CASSEGYEQYF.